This T cell receptor beta chain originates from a study of tumor-infiltrating lymphocytes in primary liver carcinoma. Background on the study: Patients were both men and women, whose ages ran from 30 to 69 years. The study's findings and limits: Compared with blood, tumor repertoires held significantly more in their top 250 clones.

The template, around 520 ng total RNA, yielded TCR beta cDNA made with a constant-region primer. Slightly modified ARM-PCR served as the procedure for the TCR beta libraries. These libraries came from three rounds of nested multiplex PCR. Each of the first two PCR rounds ran roughly 9 cycles with TRBV1-TRBV30 forward and C-beta reverse primers. TCRdb reanalysed the multiplex PCR reads using MiXCR and keeps one entry per CDR3 protein. The sample lists approximately 340,000 distinct CDR3 sequences, around 60% occurring once. The CDR3 extends over 17 amino acids. Germline loops: CDR1 LGHNA, CDR2 YNFKEQ. Of note for this clonotype: The antigen is unknown. At one end, the junction sequence differs from germline, possibly due to a read error.

Germline DNA was also extracted, while the blood RNA originated from unsorted whole blood. This clonotype was obtained from a man in his forties with primary liver carcinoma and hepatitis B virus infection. Sequenced: peripheral blood. The J gene is TRBJ2-7, the V gene TRBV4-2; 11 positions match TRBD2. The CDR3 DNA is TGTGTCAGCAGCCAAAGAACCTTAGCGGGAGGGTCCAACGAGCAGTACTTC. As protein: CVSSQRTLAGGSNEQYF.